Reported below is one T cell receptor beta chain. The data originate from a study of human versus mouse CDR3 diversity and MHC coevolution. TCRdb's copy holds only in-frame clones and misses some; the assay was immunoSEQ multiplex PCR. The sample has tens of thousands of clones, about 94% seen once. The CDR3 length is 18 residues. Germline V gene data show CDR1 as SGHDN and CDR2 as FVKESK. The V and J ends lost 1 base and 3 bases, in that order; junction bases with no gene match: 8. The sample was naive CD4+ T cells from blood. Subset of the sample: CD45RO-negative CD62L-positive naive CD4 T cells. The chain carries TRBV14 and TRBJ2-5, with 13 bases lining up with TRBD2. The clonotype originates from a person in their 60s in good health. The CDR3 DNA is TGTGCCAGCAGCCAAGTGCTTGGACTAGCGGGAGCCAAAGAGACCCAGTACTTC. This codes for CASSQVLGLAGAKETQYF. Drawing the rest from reference TRBV14 and TRBJ2-5, the complete variable domain is EAGVTQFPSHSVIEKGQTVTLRCDPISGHDNLYWYRRVMGKEIKFLLHFVKESKQDESGMPNNRFLAERTGGTYSTLKVQPAELEDSGVYFCASSQVLGLAGAKETQYFGPGTRLLVL.